This T cell receptor (beta chain) was captured in a study of a mutant IDH1 vaccine in newly diagnosed glioma. At the level of the study: Investigators started vaccination 4-6 weeks after radiotherapy alone, or with temozolomide cycles.

Regarding the study as a whole: Immune responses induced by the vaccine were seen in around 92% of patients, spanning multiple MHC alleles. Pseudoprogression appears to have had no connection to changes in top peripheral T cell clonotypes.

Time point meaning: week 35, safety follow-up. Doses comprised 300 ug of mutant IDH1 20-mer peptide each, plus topical imiquimod. Patients carried new grade 3 or 4 IDH1-mutant astrocytomas lacking nuclear ATRX. This CDR3 is 16 amino acids long. V was clipped by 4 bases and J by 2 bases, with 17 bases between them. The germline V gene encodes CDR1 SGHRS and CDR2 YFSETQ. The data were produced by immunoSEQ multiplex PCR, yet TCRdb's version contains in-frame clones alone and is incomplete. This table holds approximately 31,000 clones, approximately 78% found once. Remarks on this clone: Its antigen is not identified.

This sample comprised PBMCs, obtained from a glioma patient whose treatment included an IDH1 peptide vaccine. The chain uses TRBV5-1 and TRBJ2-3; weak D call: TRBD1 (6 bases). This TCR was sampled from a woman aged 18-29 years with glioma. This CDR3 reads CASSQDPGVFTDTQYF. CDR3 coding DNA: TGCGCCAGCAGCCAAGATCCAGGGGTTTTCACAGATACGCAGTATTTT.